This T cell receptor (beta chain) was identified in a study of blood T cell repertoires in COVID-19. About the study: Donors in the United States, Italy and Spain gave samples during acute or convalescent COVID-19. Sources were T cells, B-cell-depleted T cells, or PBMCs; the material itself was cDNA or gDNA.

Germline CDR1 is SGHVS and CDR2 is FNYEAQ. Trimming cost V 2 bases and J 2 bases; bases outside gene matches: 2. The CDR3 contains 14 residues. Original processing notes: Estimation of nucleated cell counts was performed using reference gene primer amplification. Assay: immunoSEQ multiplex PCR; the TCRdb copy retains only in-frame clones and omits some. That table supplies the V and J calls and clone size; D and trimming were determined from the DNA. The table records some 500,000 clones, roughly 91% of them present only once. Patients at the Seattle site were enrolled during active infection and followed longitudinally.

The sequence came from a woman between 50 and 59 years old with COVID-19, enrolled during active disease. The source material was peripheral blood. The chain employs TRBV7-6 and TRBJ1-1; 7 nucleotides align to TRBD1. The CDR3 is CASSLNRGNTEAFF. CDR3 nucleotide sequence: TGTGCCAGCAGCTTAAACAGGGGAAACACTGAAGCTTTCTTT.